These 14 T cell receptor beta chains were all obtained from the same sample, sequenced in a study of blood T cell repertoires in COVID-19. Sequencing was performed with immunoSEQ multiplex PCR; in TCRdb, only in-frame clones are kept and a portion is missing. The profile covers 250,000 to 300,000 clones, with 90% appearing a single time and over 3.5% taken by the ten largest. The sequenced material came from peripheral blood. The receptors stem from a woman aged 40 to 50 with acute or convalescent COVID-19.

CDR3 nucleotide sequence: TGTGCCAGCAACACCTACAATGAGCAGTTCTTC. It specifies CASNTYNEQFF. The chain couples TRBV2 to TRBJ2-1; D unresolved. Trimming removed 7 bases at V and 2 bases at J, with 3 bases between. This CDR3 has 11 amino acids. The germline CDR1 and CDR2 sequences are SNHLY and FYNNEI.

This rearrangement joins TRBV29-1 to TRBJ1-1, with D possibly being TRBD1 (5 bases). The CDR3 spans 12 residues. Trimming left V 5 bases short and J 1 base short, with 8 bases between. The germline V gene has CDR1 SQVTM and CDR2 ANQGSEA. The CDR3 loop reads CSVSRENTEAFF. Here the CDR3 DNA reads TGCAGCGTTAGCAGGGAGAACACTGAAGCTTTCTTT.

The chain links TRBV3-1 (or the pseudogene TRBV3-2) to TRBJ1-6; a weak D match, TRBD1 (6 bases). V dropped 4 bases and J dropped 4 bases, with 17 bases sitting between them. Germline V gene data show CDR1 as LGHDT and CDR2 as YNNKEL (reference sequence). This CDR3 has 17 residues. CDR3 loop: CASSPEKGTRYNSPLHF. The DNA for the CDR3 is TGTGCCAGCAGCCCAGAGAAGGGGACAAGGTATAATTCACCCCTCCACTTT.

This clone was seen once. The chain has TRBV10-3 and TRBJ2-2, with 8 nucleotides matching TRBD1. V lost 8 bases and J lost 4; bases outside the gene matches: 6. CDR3 size: 14 residues. The V gene's germline CDR1 is ENHRY and CDR2 SYGVKD. CDR3 residues: CAIGTGDLTGELFF. The CDR3 nucleotides read TGTGCCATCGGGACAGGAGATCTCACCGGGGAGCTGTTTTTT.

The chain carries TRBV6-5 and TRBJ1-2; a possible D gene is TRBD1 (5 bases). Germline V lookup: CDR1 MNHEY, CDR2 SVGAGI. Trimming stripped 7 bases from V and 6 bases from J, with 9 bases between. The CDR3 loop spans 11 amino acids. CDR3 amino acids: CASTEGHGYTF. The CDR3 DNA reads as TGTGCCAGCACGGAGGGGCATGGCTACACCTTC.

The chain joins TRBV29-1 to TRBJ1-3; D uncertain. With 4 bases removed from V and 0 bases from J, the gap between germline ends came to 10 bases. Germline V gene sequence: CDR1 SQVTM, CDR2 ANQGSEA. CDR3 length: 14 amino acids. CDR3 loop: CSVAREGSGNTIYF. The CDR3 DNA follows: TGCAGCGTTGCCCGGGAGGGCTCTGGAAACACCATATATTTT.

The chain couples TRBV29-1 to TRBJ1-1, with 8 bases matching TRBD1. CDR1 is SQVTM, CDR2 ANQGSEA, per germline. This CDR3 comprises 13 residues. The trim removed 6 bases at V and 6 bases at J, leaving 9 bases unmatched. CDR3 sequence (DNA): TGCAGCGTCGCTGGACAGGGTATCGCTGAAGCTTTCTTT. Translating it yields CSVAGQGIAEAFF.

The V gene is TRBV5-1, the J gene TRBJ1-1; D is ambiguous. The CDR3 consists of 15 residues. Trimming left V 2 bases short and J 0 bases short, with 11 bases between. Looked up from germline, CDR1 is SGHRS and CDR2 is YFSETQ. The CDR3 bases are TGCGCCAGCAGCTTCCGTCCCGGGATGAACACTGAAGCTTTCTTT. It codes for CASSFRPGMNTEAFF.

This rearrangement joins TRBV15 to TRBJ1-1; D is possibly TRBD1 (5 bases). The CDR3 is 14 residues long. V was trimmed by 1 base and J by 5 bases, leaving 11 bases between them. The germline CDR1 and CDR2 sequences are LNHNV and YYDKDF (reference sequence). The CDR3 sequence is CATSRARARTEAFF. CDR3 nucleotide sequence: TGTGCCACCAGCAGAGCCAGGGCAAGGACTGAAGCTTTCTTT.

This sequence joins TRBV9 and TRBJ2-5; tentative D call: TRBD1 (6 bases). The germline CDR1 and CDR2 sequences are SGDLS and YYNGEE. CDR3 length: 13 amino acids. The V end lost 3 bases, the J end lost 5 bases, and 11 bases lay between the germline ends. The CDR3 DNA reads TGTGCCAGCAGCGGGGGGCGCGGGGAGACCCAGTACTTC. Its protein product is CASSGGRGETQYF. The variable domain in full, with the rest retrieved from reference TRBV9 and TRBJ2-5, is DSGVTQTPKHLITATGQRVTLRCSPRSGDLSVYWYQQSLDQGLQFLIQYYNGEERAKGNILERFSAQQFPDLHSELNLSSLELGDSALYFCASSGGRGETQYFGPGTRLLVL.

This chain links TRBV6-5 with TRBJ1-1; 7 bases line up with TRBD1. CDR1 is MNHEY and CDR2 is SVGAGI in the germline V gene. Trimming took 6 bases from V and 4 from J; bases not matched to a gene: 8. The CDR3 is 14 residues long. The CDR3 coding sequence is TGTGCCAGCAGGCTACAGGGGATGAGCACTGAAGCTTTCTTT. Translation gives CASRLQGMSTEAFF.

The gene calls are TRBV10-1 and TRBJ2-3; no reliable D call. The CDR3 totals 15 residues. Germline CDR1 is WNHNN and CDR2 is SYGVQD (reference sequence). V lost 0 bases and J lost 3, with 10 bases in between. The CDR3 nucleotides read TGCGCCAGCAGTGAGTCTGGGCTGAGTACAGATACGCAGTATTTT. Protein product: CASSESGLSTDTQYF.

V is TRBV2 and J is TRBJ2-3; possibly TRBD1 for D (6 bases). The V gene's germline CDR1 is SNHLY and CDR2 FYNNEI. This CDR3 spans 12 amino acids. Trimming left V 6 bases short and J 12 bases short, with 16 bases between. For the CDR3, the DNA is TGTGCCAGCAGCCGACAGGACCTAAACCAGTATTTT. Translated: CASSRQDLNQYF.

The rearrangement uses TRBV7-8 and TRBJ2-2, with 7 nucleotides matching TRBD1. This CDR3 has 15 residues. The V and J ends lost 5 bases and 7 bases, in that order; junction bases with no gene match: 10. Germline V gene data show CDR1 as SGHVS and CDR2 as FQNEAQ. CDR3: CASSRDRARGGELFF. CDR3 nucleotides: TGTGCCAGCAGCCGCGACAGGGCGAGGGGCGGGGAGCTGTTTTTT.